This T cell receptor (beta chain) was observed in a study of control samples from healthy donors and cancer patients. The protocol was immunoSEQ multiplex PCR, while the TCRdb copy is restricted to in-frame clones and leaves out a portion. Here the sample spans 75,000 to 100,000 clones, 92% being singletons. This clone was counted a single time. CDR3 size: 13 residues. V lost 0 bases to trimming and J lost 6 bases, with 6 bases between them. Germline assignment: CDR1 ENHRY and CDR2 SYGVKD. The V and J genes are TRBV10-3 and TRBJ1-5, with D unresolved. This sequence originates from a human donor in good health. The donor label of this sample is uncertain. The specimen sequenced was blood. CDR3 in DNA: TGTGCCATCAGTGAGTCGGAAAGTCAGCCCCAGCATTTT. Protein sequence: CAISESESQPQHF.